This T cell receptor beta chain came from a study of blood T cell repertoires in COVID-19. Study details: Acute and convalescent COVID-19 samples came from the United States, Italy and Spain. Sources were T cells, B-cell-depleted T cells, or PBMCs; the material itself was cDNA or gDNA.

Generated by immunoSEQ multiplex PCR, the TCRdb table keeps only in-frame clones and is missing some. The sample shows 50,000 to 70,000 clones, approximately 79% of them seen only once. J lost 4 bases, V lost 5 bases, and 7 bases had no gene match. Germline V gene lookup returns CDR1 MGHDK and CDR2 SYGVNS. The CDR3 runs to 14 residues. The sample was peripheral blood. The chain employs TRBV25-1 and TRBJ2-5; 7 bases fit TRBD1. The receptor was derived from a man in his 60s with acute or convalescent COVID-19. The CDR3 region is CASSLRDSRETQYF. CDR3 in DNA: TGTGCCAGCAGTTTACGGGACAGCCGAGAGACCCAGTACTTC.